The 26 T cell receptor beta chains below come from one sample, sequenced in a study of long-term antiretroviral therapy in people with HIV. Version v3.0 of the immunoSEQ assay ran at survey level. Assay: immunoSEQ multiplex PCR; the TCRdb copy retains only in-frame clones and omits some. The profile shows 30,000 to 40,000 clones, about four fifths of them singletons. The sample consisted of unsorted PBMCs, taken 3 years after starting antiretroviral therapy. All receptors derive from a man over 45 with HIV.

This clone was detected only a few times. This chain joins TRBV6-1 and TRBJ1-2; 7 nucleotides match TRBD1. From germline, CDR1 is MNHNS and CDR2 SASEGT. With V trimmed by 6 bases and J by 4 bases, 8 bases remained unmatched. The CDR3 totals 14 residues. CDR3 DNA: TGTGCCAGCAGAAGTCTTACAGGGGCCTATGGCTACACCTTC. It encodes CASRSLTGAYGYTF.

The CDR3 sequence is CASDDGQSYGYTF. DNA for the CDR3: TGTGCCAGCGACGATGGACAGTCTTATGGCTACACCTTC. This chain uses TRBV28 with TRBJ1-2; a possible D gene is TRBD1 (6 bases). Germline V gene sequence: CDR1 MDHEN, CDR2 SYDVKM. The CDR3 has 13 residues. Between the trimmed V and J ends, which lost 8 bases and 5 bases, there was a span of 15 bases.

The chain is built from TRBV5-8 and TRBJ2-5, with 9 nucleotides matching TRBD1. Germline values: CDR1 SGHTS, CDR2 YDEGEE. The CDR3 length is 14 residues. J lost 0 bases, V lost 8 bases, and 5 bases had no gene match. In DNA form, the CDR3 reads TGTGCCAGTTCCGGGACAGGGTACCAAGAGACCCAGTACTTC. Translating gives CASSGTGYQETQYF.

For the CDR3, the DNA is TGCAGTGGTGGAGCCACAGATACGCAGTATTTT. This sequence encodes CSGGATDTQYF. V gene TRBV20-1 combines with J gene TRBJ2-3; no reliable D call. Germline V gene lookup returns CDR1 DFQATT and CDR2 SNEGSKA (reference sequence). The V and J ends lost 7 bases and 2 bases respectively, with 7 bases between them. The CDR3 spans 11 residues.

In the case of this clone: Other DNA sequences from this sample encode an identical CDR3 as well. The chain links TRBV7-3 to TRBJ2-5; 8 positions match TRBD1. CDR3 length: 13 amino acids. The junction had 5 bases not matched to a gene; V was cut back by 6 bases and J by 5 bases. From germline, CDR1 is SGHTA and CDR2 FQGTGA. In nucleotides, the CDR3 is TGTGCCAGCAGTCGTGACAGGGGCGAGACCCAGTACTTC. It encodes CASSRDRGETQYF. The full variable domain, with the rest looked up from reference TRBV7-3 and TRBJ2-5, is GAGVSQTPSNKVTEKGKYVELRCDPISGHTALYWYRQSLGQGPEFLIYFQGTGAADDSGLPNDRFFAVRPEGSVSTLKIQRTERGDSAVYLCASSRDRGETQYFGPGTRLLVL.

The J gene is TRBJ2-7, the V gene TRBV9; D not resolved. The CDR3 covers 15 residues. Germline CDR1 and CDR2: SGDLS and YYNGEE. V gave up 3 bases and J gave up 2 bases, with 15 bases separating them. The CDR3 loop is CASSAGRVRTYEQYF. CDR3 bases: TGTGCCAGCAGCGCCGGAAGGGTAAGGACCTACGAGCAGTACTTC.

The chain couples TRBV11-2 to TRBJ2-5; 7 bases are shared with TRBD1. The CDR3 runs 15 residues. V lost 5 bases to trimming and J lost 5 bases; unmatched junction nucleotides: 11. CDR1 and CDR2 (germline): SGHAT, FQNNGV. The DNA for the CDR3 is TGTGCCAGCAGCCCCGGGCAGGGGGAGTACGAGACCCAGTACTTC. As protein: CASSPGQGEYETQYF.

The gene calls are TRBV4-1 and TRBJ1-2; D is unclear. This CDR3 contains 15 residues. Germline assignment: CDR1 MGHRA and CDR2 YSYEKL. Trimming took off 0 bases at V and 10 bases at J, with 18 bases between the two ends. The CDR3 reads CASSQDWTTVIVYTF. For the CDR3, the DNA is TGCGCCAGCAGCCAAGATTGGACGACGGTTATTGTCTACACCTTC.

V and J are TRBV7-9 and TRBJ2-2; D possibly corresponds to TRBD2 (5 bases). Between the trimmed V and J ends, which lost 11 bases and 3 bases, there was a span of 13 bases. Germline V lookup: CDR1 SEHNR, CDR2 FQNEAQ (reference sequence). The CDR3 sequence is 13 residues long. The chain's CDR3 is CARAKEDTGELFF. CDR3 DNA: TGTGCCCGCGCAAAGGAGGACACCGGGGAGCTGTTTTTT.

Here the CDR3 reads CASSSYAAAGHSYEQYF. The CDR3 DNA reads as TGTGCCAGCAGTTCTTATGCCGCGGCAGGGCACTCCTACGAGCAGTACTTC. The chain is built from TRBV28 and TRBJ2-7, with D possibly matching TRBD1 (5 bases). Trimming left V 4 bases short and J 0 bases short, with 19 bases between. The CDR3 is made up of 17 amino acids. CDR1 and CDR2 from the germline V gene are MDHEN and SYDVKM.

The V and J genes are TRBV5-4 and TRBJ2-5; D gene unclear. Germline V CDR1 and CDR2: SGHNT, YYREEE (reference sequence). The CDR3 sequence is 15 residues long. Trimming stripped 3 bases from V and 2 bases from J, with 14 bases between. CDR3 amino acids: CASSSTPPGQETQYF. In nucleotides, the CDR3 is TGTGCCAGCAGCTCTACCCCCCCCGGGCAAGAGACCCAGTACTTC. Full variable domain (remainder filled in from reference TRBV5-4 and TRBJ2-5): ETGVTQSPTHLIKTRGQQVTLRCSSQSGHNTVSWYQQALGQGPQFIFQYYREEENGRGNFPPRFSGLQFPNYSSELNVNALELDDSALYLCASSSTPPGQETQYFGPGTRLLVL.

The V call is TRBV14, the J call TRBJ2-7; possibly TRBD1 for D (6 bases). This CDR3 contains 15 residues. CDR1 is SGHDN, CDR2 FVKESK, per germline. V gave up 3 bases and J gave up 3 bases, with 15 bases separating them. The CDR3 sequence is CASSQGMVRGYEQYF. The DNA of the CDR3 is TGTGCCAGCAGCCAGGGTATGGTCAGGGGCTACGAGCAGTACTTC.

This clone appeared a single time. V and J are TRBV30 and TRBJ1-5; D is unclear. V gave up 2 bases and J gave up 0 bases, with 8 bases separating them. Per germline, CDR1 GTSNPN and CDR2 SVGIG (reference sequence). This CDR3 has 14 residues. CDR3 sequence reads: CAWSSLNSNQPQHF. In DNA form, the CDR3 reads TGTGCCTGGAGTTCTCTCAATAGCAATCAGCCCCAGCATTTT. Together with reference TRBV30 and TRBJ1-5, the CDR3 gives the full variable domain: SQTIHQWPATLVQPVGSPLSLECTVEGTSNPNLYWYRQAAGRGLQLLFYSVGIGQISSEVPQNLSASRPQDRQFILSSKKLLLSDSGFYLCAWSSLNSNQPQHFGDGTRLSIL.

This rearrangement joins TRBV2 to TRBJ2-7; D is uncertain. Germline V lookup: CDR1 SNHLY, CDR2 FYNNEI. CDR3 length: 13 residues. V was pared by 4 bases and J by 2 bases, with 9 bases between. The CDR3 nucleotides are TGTGCCAGCAGTGTCCCGGTAACCTACGAGCAGTACTTC. It translates to CASSVPVTYEQYF.

The chain combines TRBV6-5 with TRBJ2-3; TRBD2 agrees at 13 bases. CDR3 length equals 13 residues. The V segment lost 6 bases and the J segment 14 bases; nucleotides outside the gene matches: 8. Germline V lookup: CDR1 MNHEY, CDR2 SVGAGI. This CDR3 reads CASRLGLAGDSYF. CDR3 nucleotides: TGTGCCAGCAGACTCGGACTAGCGGGAGACTCGTATTTT.

The chain employs TRBV7-8 and TRBJ1-1, with 9 bases fitting TRBD1. Germline lookup yields CDR1 SGHVS and CDR2 FQNEAQ. CDR3 length: 14 amino acids. The V and J ends lost 3 bases and 4 bases, in that order; junction bases with no gene match: 3. CDR3 in amino acids: CASSFYRGRTEAFF. DNA for the CDR3: TGTGCCAGCAGCTTTTACAGGGGGCGCACTGAAGCTTTCTTT.

In this sample, this clone turned up once. The chain links TRBV2 to TRBJ2-5; 14 nucleotides match TRBD2. Per germline, CDR1 SNHLY and CDR2 FYNNEI. The V gene end was trimmed by 10 bases and the J gene end by 5 bases; junction bases not matched to a gene: 6. The CDR3 length is 14 residues. CDR3 residues: CATRLAGGGETQYF. The CDR3 region has the DNA TGTGCCACCAGACTAGCGGGAGGGGGGGAGACCCAGTACTTC.

The chain carries TRBV5-6 and TRBJ1-6; D might be TRBD1 (6 bases). This CDR3 is built from 16 residues. V lost 2 bases and J 8 bases, leaving 17 bases between the germline ends. Germline V CDR1 and CDR2: SGHDT, YYEEEE. CDR3 sequence: CASSFTGRGGDSPLHF. Here the CDR3 DNA reads TGTGCCAGCAGCTTTACAGGGAGGGGAGGCGATTCACCCCTCCACTTT.

The CDR3 reads CASRLGLAGGNEQFF. The CDR3 region has the DNA TGTGCCAGCCGCCTGGGACTAGCGGGAGGAAATGAGCAGTTCTTC. The gene calls are TRBV18 and TRBJ2-1; 15 nucleotides align to TRBD2. Per the germline V gene, CDR1 is KGHSH and CDR2 is LQKENI. CDR3 length: 15 amino acids. The ends lost 8 bases at V and 7 bases at J; junction bases unmatched: 6.

V is TRBV7-2 and J is TRBJ1-5; the D gene is possibly TRBD1 (5 bases). Germline loops: CDR1 SGHTA, CDR2 FQGNSA. Trimming pared 1 base from V and 0 bases from J, leaving 10 bases between. The CDR3 extends over 16 amino acids. Here the CDR3 DNA reads TGTGCCAGCAGCTTAGAGGGGACCCTTAGCAATCAGCCCCAGCATTTT. It specifies CASSLEGTLSNQPQHF.

This chain uses TRBV4-2 with TRBJ2-3, with 7 bases identical to TRBD1. Germline V CDR1 and CDR2: LGHNA, YNFKEQ. This CDR3 is built from 16 residues. V trimming: 1 base; J trimming: 5 bases; junction bases outside the gene matches: 9. CDR3 amino acids: CASSQGRDSSLDTQYF. CDR3 nucleotides: TGTGCCAGCAGCCAAGGTCGGGACAGTTCTTTAGATACGCAGTATTTT.

The chain has TRBV5-8 and TRBJ1-4, with 9 bases aligning to TRBD1. Germline lookup yields CDR1 SGHTS and CDR2 YDEGEE. J was trimmed by 8 bases and V by 5 bases; bases with no gene match: 7. This CDR3 is built from 14 residues. The CDR3 DNA reads as TGTGCCAGCAGTATCCGACAGGGGGAGGAAAAACTGTTTTTT. Its protein product is CASSIRQGEEKLFF. The entire variable domain, with the rest obtained from reference TRBV5-8 and TRBJ1-4, is as follows: EAGVTQSPTHLIKTRGQQATLRCSPISGHTSVYWYQQALGLGLQFLLWYDEGEERNRGNFPPRFSGRQFPNYSSELNVNALELEDSALYLCASSIRQGEEKLFFGSGTQLSVL.

CDR3 amino acids: CAWSVLLRPSRNEQFF. CDR3 coding DNA: TGTGCCTGGAGTGTCCTCCTTAGGCCCTCAAGGAATGAGCAGTTCTTC. The genes are TRBV30 and TRBJ2-1; D remains unclear. CDR3 length equals 16 residues. V gave up 0 bases and J gave up 7 bases, with 19 bases separating them. Germline lookup yields CDR1 GTSNPN and CDR2 SVGIG (reference sequence).

The V call is TRBV29-1, the J call TRBJ2-5; the D is unclear. V was cut by 1 base and J by 4 bases, with 10 bases left in between. CDR3 length: 13 residues. Germline lookup yields CDR1 SQVTM and CDR2 ANQGSEA. In DNA, the CDR3 is TGCAGCGTTGAAGGTAACTTCCCAGAGACCCAGTACTTC. The encoded protein is CSVEGNFPETQYF.

The CDR3 region is CASSLLARSNTEAFF. The DNA of the CDR3 is TGTGCCAGCAGTTTATTGGCCAGATCAAACACTGAAGCTTTCTTT. This chain uses TRBV28 with TRBJ1-1; unclear D gene. Per germline, CDR1 MDHEN and CDR2 SYDVKM. This CDR3 has 15 amino acids. Trimming cost V 1 base and J 2 bases, with 11 bases left between them.

The chain uses TRBV4-3 and TRBJ2-4; no definite D call. Trimming stripped 1 base from V and 0 bases from J, with 10 bases between. This CDR3 has 16 residues. In germline, CDR1 is LGHNA, CDR2 YSLEER. The chain's CDR3 is CASSQAPPVAKNIQYF. The DNA for the CDR3 is TGCGCCAGCAGCCAAGCCCCCCCAGTAGCCAAAAACATTCAGTACTTC.